This T cell receptor beta chain was identified in a study of shared clonotypes between healthy human individuals. The ends were cut back, 3 bases at V and 3 bases at J, with 11 bases in the middle. The CDR3 covers 14 residues. Germline V lookup: CDR1 KGHSH, CDR2 LQKENI. Study observations and caveats: Among a few donors, 4.5% to 5.5% of naive CD4 clonotypes were found in common.

About this clone itself: Its antigen is not known.

Sorted-subset replicate PCRs used 200 ng of genomic DNA. This amount corresponded to approximately 30,000 T cell genomes. Profiling relied on immunoSEQ multiplex PCR, and the TCRdb table lists in-frame clones only, not all of them. Here the sample spans 190,000 or so clones, 85% to 95% being singletons. This chain joins TRBV18 and TRBJ2-5; D gene ambiguous. The sequencing input was naive CD4+ T cells sorted from blood. Subset denoted: CD45RA+ positively selected. This TCR came from a woman aged 25 to 39 in good health. The CDR3 is CASSPGRYEETQYF. CDR3 DNA sequence: TGTGCCAGCTCACCCGGTCGATATGAAGAGACCCAGTACTTC.